This entry lists 12 T cell receptor beta chains sequenced from one sample in a study of cytomegalovirus exposure and HLA in healthy donors. The PCR was carried out with 60 Vbeta primers and 13 Jbeta primers. The assay was immunoSEQ multiplex PCR, and TCRdb's table has in-frame clones only and misses some. The listing contains tens of thousands of clones. The sequencing input was PBMCs. The receptors originated from a male donor in good health and CMV-seropositive.

This chain uses TRBV13 with TRBJ2-7; D is possibly TRBD1 (6 bases). Trimming took off 3 bases at V and 2 bases at J, with 8 bases between the two ends. Germline V CDR1 and CDR2: PRHDT, FYEKMQ (reference sequence). This CDR3 has 13 amino acids. The CDR3 DNA reads TGTGCCAGCAGCTTCACAGGGACCTACGAGCAGTACTTC. Translation: CASSFTGTYEQYF.

The chain is built from TRBV9 and TRBJ2-1; D may be TRBD1 (6 bases). CDR1 and CDR2 from the germline V gene are SGDLS and YYNGEE. Trimming pared 3 bases from V and 3 bases from J, leaving 13 bases between. CDR3 length: 15 amino acids. The CDR3 reads CASSAEGDNYNEQFF. In DNA form, the CDR3 reads TGTGCCAGCAGCGCCGAAGGGGACAACTACAATGAGCAGTTCTTC.

This rearrangement joins TRBV29-1 to TRBJ1-2; no firm D call. CDR3 size: 12 residues. Trimming took off 1 base at V and 6 bases at J, with 9 bases between the two ends. CDR1 is SQVTM, CDR2 ANQGSEA, per germline. CDR3 sequence reads: CSVEGQVHGYTF. Here the CDR3 DNA reads TGCAGCGTTGAAGGGCAGGTCCATGGCTACACCTTC.

V usage is TRBV6-5 and J usage is TRBJ2-7; 9 positions match TRBD2. CDR1 is MNHEY and CDR2 is SVGAGI in the germline V gene. Losses at the gene ends were 4 bases for V and 3 bases for J; bases not matched to a gene: 10. The CDR3 runs 16 residues. CDR3 sequence reads: CASSWGAGGLLYEQYF. CDR3 in DNA: TGTGCCAGCAGTTGGGGAGCGGGAGGCCTCCTCTACGAGCAGTACTTC.

This chain joins TRBV5-1 and TRBJ1-2; 8 bases match TRBD1. Per the germline V gene, CDR1 is SGHRS and CDR2 is YFSETQ. The CDR3 is 17 residues long. The junction had 15 bases not matched to a gene; V was cut back by 7 bases and J by 1 base. The DNA for the CDR3 is TGCGCCAGCTCCTCCGGCCCCACAGGGGGTGGTAACTATGGCTACACCTTC. Translating it yields CASSSGPTGGGNYGYTF.

This rearrangement joins TRBV4-1 to TRBJ2-1, with a weak D call TRBD1 (6 bases). The CDR3 sequence is 14 residues long. V lost 4 bases to trimming and J lost 5 bases, with 12 bases between them. Germline V gene data show CDR1 as MGHRA and CDR2 as YSYEKL. The CDR3 protein is CASSRQGTDNEQFF. The CDR3 nucleotides read TGCGCCAGCAGCCGGCAGGGGACCGACAATGAGCAGTTCTTC.

The V and J genes are TRBV5-8 and TRBJ1-1; 7 bases match TRBD1. J was trimmed by 7 bases and V by 4 bases; bases with no gene match: 4. Germline loops: CDR1 SGHTS, CDR2 YDEGEE. CDR3 length equals 12 residues. CDR3 in DNA: TGTGCCAGCAGCCATGACAGGGTTGAAGCTTTCTTT. This encodes CASSHDRVEAFF.

The chain carries TRBV5-1 and TRBJ2-1; 7 positions match TRBD1. The CDR3 consists of 13 residues. CDR1 and CDR2 from the germline V gene are SGHRS and YFSETQ. With V trimmed by 8 bases and J by 5 bases, 7 bases remained unmatched. The CDR3 nucleotides are TGCGCCAGTACCCGGGACAGCGACAATGAGCAGTTCTTC. Amino acids: CASTRDSDNEQFF.

The chain combines TRBV6-5 with TRBJ2-5; D is possibly TRBD1 (6 bases). V was trimmed by 0 bases and J by 4 bases, leaving 12 bases between them. The CDR3 covers 15 residues. Germline V gene data show CDR1 as MNHEY and CDR2 as SVGAGI. CDR3 nucleotides: TGTGCCAGCAGTTACTCGAACAGGGAACGAGAGACCCAGTACTTC. Translated: CASSYSNRERETQYF.

The chain is built from TRBV4-1 and TRBJ2-5; 9 positions match TRBD1. CDR1 and CDR2 (germline): MGHRA, YSYEKL. V dropped 3 bases and J dropped 0; count of bases not matched to a gene: 2. This CDR3 has 15 amino acids. CDR3 bases: TGCGCCAGCAGCCAGTACAGGGGGCACCAAGAGACCCAGTACTTC. Translating it yields CASSQYRGHQETQYF.

The chain combines TRBV10-3 with TRBJ1-2; 9 bases match TRBD1. Germline V gene data show CDR1 as ENHRY and CDR2 as SYGVKD. The CDR3 loop spans 14 amino acids. V dropped 7 bases and J dropped 4; count of bases not matched to a gene: 7. CDR3 protein: CAITALDRGYGYTF. CDR3 coding DNA: TGTGCCATCACCGCCTTGGACAGGGGCTATGGCTACACCTTC.

The CDR3 here is CAWSVWDRAEKLFF. In nucleotides, the CDR3 is TGTGCCTGGAGTGTATGGGACAGGGCTGAAAAACTGTTTTTT. The J gene is TRBJ1-4, the V gene TRBV30; 9 bases fit TRBD1. V lost 0 bases, J lost 7 bases, and 3 bases stayed unmatched. Germline values: CDR1 GTSNPN, CDR2 SVGIG (reference sequence). This CDR3 is 14 amino acids long.